The 26 T cell receptor beta chains presented below share a single source sample, sequenced in a study of blood T cell repertoires in COVID-19. The protocol was immunoSEQ multiplex PCR, while the TCRdb copy is restricted to in-frame clones and leaves out a portion. The sample shows fewer than 250,000 clones, approximately 84% of them seen only once. Sequencing was done on a sample of peripheral blood. Every receptor here comes from a woman aged 70-85 years with active or convalescent COVID-19.

The chain links TRBV5-1 to TRBJ1-6, with D possibly TRBD1 on 6 matching bases. V was trimmed by 2 bases and J by 10 bases, leaving 22 bases between them. There are 17 residues in the CDR3. Per germline, CDR1 SGHRS and CDR2 YFSETQ. Here the CDR3 DNA reads TGCGCCAGCAGCTTCCAGCCCCCGGGACAAAAAAACTCACCCCTCCACTTT. Residues: CASSFQPPGQKNSPLHF.

The V and J genes are TRBV29-1 and TRBJ2-3; 12 nucleotides agree with TRBD2. The CDR3 totals 15 residues. Trimming cost V 7 bases and J 2 bases; bases outside gene matches: 7. Germline CDR1 reads SQVTM; CDR2 reads ANQGSEA. The CDR3, as DNA: TGCAGCGGGAATGGACTAGCGGGATACACAGATACGCAGTATTTT. This codes for CSGNGLAGYTDTQYF.

J is TRBJ1-2 and V is TRBV6-6; no firm D call. The CDR3 loop spans 14 amino acids. The germline CDR1 and CDR2 sequences are MNHNY and SVGAGI (reference sequence). Trimming cost V 0 bases and J 7 bases, with 12 bases left between them. The CDR3 nucleotides are TGTGCCAGCAGTTACTCGGGAAGCGGAGGTGGCTACACCTTC. Its protein product is CASSYSGSGGGYTF.

DNA for the CDR3: TGTGCCAGCTCACCAGGTTTCAGCGGGAGGGCCTTTTATACGCAGTATTTT. It is translated as CASSPGFSGRAFYTQYF. This chain connects TRBV18 to TRBJ2-3; TRBD2 matches at 10 bases. The CDR3 runs to 17 residues. J lost 7 bases, V lost 2 bases, and 12 bases had no gene match. Germline CDR1 and CDR2: KGHSH and LQKENI.

The J gene is TRBJ1-6, the V gene TRBV28; 7 nucleotides agree with TRBD1. V shed 5 bases and J 6 bases; nucleotides not matched to a gene: 4. The CDR3 runs 14 residues. From germline, CDR1 is MDHEN and CDR2 SYDVKM. The CDR3 sequence: CASSGQGGNSPLHF. The CDR3 DNA is TGTGCCAGCAGTGGGCAGGGGGGTAATTCACCCCTCCACTTT.

This chain joins TRBV20-1 and TRBJ2-1; tentative D call: TRBD2 (6 bases). There are 15 residues in the CDR3. Germline assignment: CDR1 DFQATT and CDR2 SNEGSKA (reference sequence). The V gene lost 3 bases and the J gene lost 0 bases, with 12 bases spanning the gap. The CDR3 region has the DNA TGCAGTGCTAGTCCCGGGACTTCCTCCTACAATGAGCAGTTCTTC. It translates to CSASPGTSSYNEQFF.

The chain links TRBV18 to TRBJ1-2; D not certain. Germline V gene sequence: CDR1 KGHSH, CDR2 LQKENI. The V gene lost 4 bases and the J gene lost 3 bases, with 9 bases spanning the gap. The CDR3 length is 13 residues. DNA for the CDR3: TGTGCCAGCTCACTCACGAGAGACTATGGCTACACCTTC. Translated: CASSLTRDYGYTF.

V gene TRBV6-6 combines with J gene TRBJ2-1, with 13 positions matching TRBD2. CDR1 and CDR2 from the germline V gene are MNHNY and SVGAGI (reference sequence). Trimming took 8 bases from V and 6 from J; bases not matched to a gene: 10. There are 16 residues in the CDR3. The CDR3 spells CASLPTRTSGSNEQFF. The CDR3 DNA reads TGTGCCAGCCTCCCCACCCGGACTAGCGGGAGCAATGAGCAGTTCTTC.

The chain has TRBV19 and TRBJ2-5, with D possibly matching TRBD1 (6 bases). V was cut by 4 bases and J by 5 bases, with 23 bases left in between. The CDR3 covers 17 residues. Germline-derived CDR1 and CDR2 are LNHDA and SQIVND (reference sequence). CDR3 sequence (DNA): TGTGCCAGTAGTAGCAGGCGGGCGCAGGGGCGGTCGGAGACCCAGTACTTC. Protein product: CASSSRRAQGRSETQYF.

This clone is a singleton in its sample. The chain recombines TRBV7-3 with TRBJ2-2, with D maybe TRBD2 (6 bases). Germline V gene sequence: CDR1 SGHTA, CDR2 FQGTGA. The CDR3 sequence is 15 residues long. V dropped 6 bases and J dropped 5 bases, with 16 bases sitting between them. CDR3: CASRRDLASTGELFF. The CDR3 nucleotides are TGTGCCAGCAGGCGGGACTTAGCGTCTACCGGGGAGCTGTTTTTT.

The chain couples TRBV2 to TRBJ2-7, with D possibly matching TRBD2 (6 bases). In germline, CDR1 is SNHLY, CDR2 FYNNEI. This CDR3 is built from 14 residues. V gave up 5 bases and J gave up 2 bases, with 13 bases separating them. CDR3: CASSFAGLPYEQYF. CDR3 sequence (DNA): TGTGCCAGCAGTTTTGCGGGACTCCCCTACGAGCAGTACTTC.

This clone was observed once. This chain connects TRBV2 to TRBJ2-7; 8 bases map to TRBD2. The CDR3 is made up of 14 amino acids. Per germline, CDR1 SNHLY and CDR2 FYNNEI. V trimming: 6 bases; J trimming: 0 bases; junction bases outside the gene matches: 4. DNA for the CDR3: TGTGCCAGCAGGCAAAGCGGGAGCTCCTACGAGCAGTACTTC. Amino acids: CASRQSGSSYEQYF.

V usage is TRBV11-3 and J usage is TRBJ2-1, with 10 bases aligning to TRBD2. The CDR3 sequence is 16 residues long. V lost 5 bases to trimming and J lost 5 bases; unmatched junction nucleotides: 9. Germline V lookup: CDR1 SGHNT, CDR2 YENEEA. CDR3 DNA: TGTGCCAGCAGCATTTCACTAGCGGGACCCCACAATGAGCAGTTCTTC. Translation gives CASSISLAGPHNEQFF.

The table lists this clone with a count of one. V usage is TRBV24-1 and J usage is TRBJ2-1, with 7 bases lining up with TRBD1. The germline V gene has CDR1 KGHDR and CDR2 SFDVKD. V trimming: 10 bases; J trimming: 7 bases; junction bases outside the gene matches: 9. This CDR3 spans 13 amino acids. The CDR3 here is CATSAGGVNEQFF. The CDR3 DNA sequence: TGTGCCACTTCGGCAGGGGGAGTAAATGAGCAGTTCTTC.

The chain has TRBV3-1 (or the pseudogene TRBV3-2) and TRBJ2-5, with TRBD2 identical over 15 bases. This CDR3 has 15 residues. The germline CDR1 and CDR2 sequences are LGHDT and YNNKEL (reference sequence). J was trimmed by 5 bases and V by 3 bases; bases with no gene match: 1. CDR3 nucleotide sequence: TGTGCCAGCAGCCACGGGACTAGCGGGAGGGAGACCCAGTACTTC. It encodes CASSHGTSGRETQYF.

The chain combines TRBV5-1 with TRBJ2-2; 8 nucleotides line up with TRBD1. Looked up from germline, CDR1 is SGHRS and CDR2 is YFSETQ. Trimming at V came to 6 bases and at J to 7 bases, leaving 8 bases not matched to a gene. This CDR3 region has 14 residues. CDR3: CASMDRVYVGELFF. The CDR3 nucleotides read TGCGCCAGCATGGACAGGGTCTATGTCGGGGAGCTGTTTTTT.

The chain employs TRBV2 and TRBJ2-5, with 10 bases matching TRBD1. With 4 bases clipped from V and 4 bases from J, the junction kept 3 bases outside the gene matches. From germline, CDR1 is SNHLY and CDR2 FYNNEI. The CDR3 contains 14 residues. CDR3 protein: CASSGQGAGETQYF. CDR3 DNA: TGTGCCAGCAGTGGACAGGGGGCTGGAGAGACCCAGTACTTC.

The rearrangement links TRBV12-2 to TRBJ1-1; the table assigns TRBD1, which was not confirmed against the DNA. TRBV12-2 is classified as a pseudogene. The CDR3 consists of 15 residues. CDR3 coding DNA: TGTGCAAGTCGCCGCGACAGGGCGAGGGGAACTGAAGCTTTCTTT. Its translation is CASRRDRARGTEAFF.

The chain combines TRBV6-5 with TRBJ2-2, with TRBD1 matching over 9 bases. Germline values: CDR1 MNHEY, CDR2 SVGAGI. Trimming cost V 1 base and J 5 bases; bases outside gene matches: 2. This CDR3 contains 15 residues. The CDR3 region has the DNA TGTGCCAGCAGTTACTTGGACAGGGGAACCGGGGAGCTGTTTTTT. Amino acid sequence: CASSYLDRGTGELFF.

This clone was seen just once. This chain connects TRBV19 to TRBJ2-5; weak D call: TRBD2 (6 bases). V was pared by 6 bases and J by 4 bases, with 12 bases between. This CDR3 region has 13 residues. CDR1 LNHDA and CDR2 SQIVND come from the germline V gene (reference sequence). The CDR3 nucleotides read TGTGCCAGTAGACTTGGAGCGGGAGAGACCCAGTACTTC. The encoded protein is CASRLGAGETQYF.

The V gene is TRBV4-1, the J gene TRBJ2-2; D is ambiguous. Germline CDR1 is MGHRA and CDR2 is YSYEKL. Trimming took off 0 bases at V and 7 bases at J, with 3 bases between the two ends. The CDR3 covers 12 residues. CDR3 residues: CASSQDNGELFF. The CDR3 DNA reads as TGCGCCAGCAGCCAAGATAACGGGGAGCTGTTTTTT.

This clone was seen a single time. The V call is TRBV6-6, the J call TRBJ1-1; 9 positions match TRBD1. J lost 0 bases, V lost 6 bases, and 5 bases had no gene match. The V gene's germline CDR1 is MNHNY and CDR2 SVGAGI (reference sequence). CDR3 length equals 15 residues. DNA for the CDR3: TGTGCCAGCAGCCGTGGGACAGGGATGAACACTGAAGCTTTCTTT. It is translated as CASSRGTGMNTEAFF.

The rearrangement joins TRBV27 to TRBJ1-1; 8 bases map to TRBD1. CDR1 is MNHEY and CDR2 is SMNVEV in the germline V gene (reference sequence). The CDR3 contains 14 residues. J was trimmed by 1 base and V by 3 bases; bases with no gene match: 1. CDR3 amino acids: CASSFGTGNTEAFF. The CDR3 DNA reads as TGTGCCAGCAGTTTCGGGACAGGGAACACTGAAGCTTTCTTT.

The chain uses TRBV11-2 and TRBJ2-3; 8 bases match TRBD2. CDR3 length equals 13 residues. CDR1 is SGHAT and CDR2 is FQNNGV in the germline V gene. The V segment lost 7 bases and the J segment 1 base; nucleotides outside the gene matches: 1. CDR3 DNA sequence: TGTGCCAGCAAAGCGGGGGGCACAGATACGCAGTATTTT. It is translated as CASKAGGTDTQYF. The variable domain in full, with the rest retrieved from reference TRBV11-2 and TRBJ2-3, is EAGVAQSPRYKIIEKRQSVAFWCNPISGHATLYWYQQILGQGPKLLIQFQNNGVVDDSQLPKDRFSAERLKGVDSTLKIQPAKLEDSAVYLCASKAGGTDTQYFGPGTRLTVL.

The CDR3 here is CASSSGLAGGYGTGELFF. For the CDR3, the DNA is TGCGCCAGCAGCTCGGGACTAGCGGGAGGGTATGGCACCGGGGAGCTGTTTTTT. The rearrangement joins TRBV5-1 to TRBJ2-2, with 16 bases fitting TRBD2. V lost 3 bases to trimming and J lost 4 bases; unmatched junction nucleotides: 6. The CDR3 has 18 amino acids. Germline CDR1 SGHRS, CDR2 YFSETQ.

This clone has just one count. The V and J genes are TRBV10-2 and TRBJ2-3; 16 bases agree with TRBD2. After removal of 6 bases from V and 5 bases from J, the junction contained 5 bases not matched to a gene. Per germline, CDR1 WSHSY and CDR2 SAAADI. This CDR3 is built from 16 residues. CDR3 in DNA: TGCGCCAGCAGGAGGGGGACTAGCGGGAGGGTAGATACGCAGTATTTT. Its translation: CASRRGTSGRVDTQYF.